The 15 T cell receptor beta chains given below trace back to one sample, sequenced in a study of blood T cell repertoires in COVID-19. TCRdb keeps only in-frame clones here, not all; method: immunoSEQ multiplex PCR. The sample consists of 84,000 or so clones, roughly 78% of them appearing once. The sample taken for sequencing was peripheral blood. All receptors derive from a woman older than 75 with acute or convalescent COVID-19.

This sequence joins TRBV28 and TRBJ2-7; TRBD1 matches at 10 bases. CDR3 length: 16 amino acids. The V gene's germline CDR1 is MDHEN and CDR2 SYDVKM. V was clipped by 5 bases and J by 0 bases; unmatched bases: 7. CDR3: CASSGTGAPSSYEQYF. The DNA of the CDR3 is TGTGCCAGCAGTGGGACAGGGGCGCCAAGCTCCTACGAGCAGTACTTC.

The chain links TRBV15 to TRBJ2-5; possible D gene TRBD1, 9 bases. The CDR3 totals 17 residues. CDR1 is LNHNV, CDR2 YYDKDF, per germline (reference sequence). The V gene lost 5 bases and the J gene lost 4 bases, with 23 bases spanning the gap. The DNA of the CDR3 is TGTGCCACCAGCCGGGGGGGAACAGGGGGCATCGGAGAGACCCAGTACTTC. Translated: CATSRGGTGGIGETQYF.

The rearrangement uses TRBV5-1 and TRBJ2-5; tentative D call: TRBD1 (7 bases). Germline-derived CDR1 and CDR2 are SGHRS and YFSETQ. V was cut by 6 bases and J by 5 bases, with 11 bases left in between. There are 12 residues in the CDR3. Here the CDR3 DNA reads TGCGCCAGCACAGGGGGGACCGAGACCCAGTACTTC. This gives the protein CASTGGTETQYF.

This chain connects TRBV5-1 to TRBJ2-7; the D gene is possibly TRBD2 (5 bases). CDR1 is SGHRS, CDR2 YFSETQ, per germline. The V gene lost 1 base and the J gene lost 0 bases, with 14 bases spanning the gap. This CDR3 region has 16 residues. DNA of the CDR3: TGCGCCAGCAGCTTGCAGTTAGGGAGCCTCTCCTACGAGCAGTACTTC. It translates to CASSLQLGSLSYEQYF. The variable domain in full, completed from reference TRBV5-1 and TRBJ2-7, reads KAGVTQTPRYLIKTRGQQVTLSCSPISGHRSVSWYQQTPGQGLQFLFEYFSETQRNKGNFPGRFSGRQFSNSRSEMNVSTLELGDSALYLCASSLQLGSLSYEQYFGPGTRLTVT.

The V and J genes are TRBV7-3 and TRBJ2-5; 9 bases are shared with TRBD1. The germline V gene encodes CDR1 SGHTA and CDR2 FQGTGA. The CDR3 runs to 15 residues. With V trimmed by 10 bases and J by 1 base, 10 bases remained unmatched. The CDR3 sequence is CATALDRGVQETQYF. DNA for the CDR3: TGTGCCACCGCCCTGGACAGGGGCGTCCAAGAGACCCAGTACTTC. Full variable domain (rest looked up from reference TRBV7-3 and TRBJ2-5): GAGVSQTPSNKVTEKGKYVELRCDPISGHTALYWYRQSLGQGPEFLIYFQGTGAADDSGLPNDRFFAVRPEGSVSTLKIQRTERGDSAVYLCATALDRGVQETQYFGPGTRLLVL.

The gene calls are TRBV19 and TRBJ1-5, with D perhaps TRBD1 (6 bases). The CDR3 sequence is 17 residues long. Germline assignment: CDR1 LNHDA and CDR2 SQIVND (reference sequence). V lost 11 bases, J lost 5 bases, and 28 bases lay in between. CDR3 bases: TGTGCCCCCAATAAGGTTAACTCACGGGACATTTATCAGCCCCAGCATTTT. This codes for CAPNKVNSRDIYQPQHF.

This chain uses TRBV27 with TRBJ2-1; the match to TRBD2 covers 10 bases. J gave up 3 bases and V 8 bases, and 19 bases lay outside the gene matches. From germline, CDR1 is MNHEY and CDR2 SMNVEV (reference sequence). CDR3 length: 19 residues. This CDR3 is CASACLELAGDKGYNEQFF. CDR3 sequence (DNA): TGTGCCAGCGCGTGCTTGGAGCTAGCGGGAGATAAGGGCTACAATGAGCAGTTCTTC.

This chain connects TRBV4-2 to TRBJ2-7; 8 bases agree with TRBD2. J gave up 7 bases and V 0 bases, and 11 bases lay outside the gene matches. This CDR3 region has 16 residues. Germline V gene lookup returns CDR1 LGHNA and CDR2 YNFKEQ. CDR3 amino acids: CASSQDPLAGGGEQYF. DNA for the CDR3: TGTGCCAGCAGCCAAGACCCCCTGGCGGGAGGCGGGGAGCAGTACTTC.

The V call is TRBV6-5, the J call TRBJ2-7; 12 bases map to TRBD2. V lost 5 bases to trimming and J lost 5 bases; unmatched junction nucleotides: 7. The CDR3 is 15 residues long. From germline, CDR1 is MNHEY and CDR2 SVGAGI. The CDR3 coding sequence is TGTGCCAGCAGTCGACGACTAGCGGGAGCCCACGAGCAGTACTTC. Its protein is CASSRRLAGAHEQYF.

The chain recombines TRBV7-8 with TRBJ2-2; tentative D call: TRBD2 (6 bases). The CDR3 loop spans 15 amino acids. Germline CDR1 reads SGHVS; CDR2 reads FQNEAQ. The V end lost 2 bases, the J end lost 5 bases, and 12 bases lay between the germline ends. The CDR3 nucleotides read TGTGCCAGCAGCTTATCGGGCGGGAATACCGGGGAGCTGTTTTTT. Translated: CASSLSGGNTGELFF.

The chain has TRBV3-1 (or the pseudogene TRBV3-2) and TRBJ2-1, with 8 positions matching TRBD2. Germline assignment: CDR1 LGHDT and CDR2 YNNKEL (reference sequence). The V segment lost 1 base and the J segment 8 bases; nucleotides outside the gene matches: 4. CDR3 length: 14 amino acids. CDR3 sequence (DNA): TGTGCCAGCAGCCAAGGACTAGCGCACGATGAGCAGTTCTTC. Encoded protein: CASSQGLAHDEQFF.

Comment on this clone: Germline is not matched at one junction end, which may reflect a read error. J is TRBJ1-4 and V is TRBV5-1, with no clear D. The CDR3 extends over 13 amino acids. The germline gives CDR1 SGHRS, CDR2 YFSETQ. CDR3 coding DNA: TGCGCCAGCAGCCCAGGTGACCTTCGAGCCCACGTTTTT. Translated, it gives CASSPGDLRAHVF.

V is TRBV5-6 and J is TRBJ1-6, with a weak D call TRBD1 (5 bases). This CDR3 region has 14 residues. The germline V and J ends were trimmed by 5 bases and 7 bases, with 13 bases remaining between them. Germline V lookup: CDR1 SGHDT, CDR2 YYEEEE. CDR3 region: CASRSRVDNSPLHF. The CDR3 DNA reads TGTGCCAGCAGGTCCAGGGTGGACAATTCACCCCTCCACTTT.

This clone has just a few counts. CDR3 in DNA: TGTGCCAGCAACACGGGGAACACCGGGGAGCTGTTTTTT. Its protein is CASNTGNTGELFF. The chain links TRBV11-3 to TRBJ2-2, with unresolved D. In germline, CDR1 is SGHNT, CDR2 YENEEA. The V end was cut by 7 bases, the J end by 1 base, with 7 bases between. The CDR3 runs to 13 residues. Full variable domain (rest looked up from reference TRBV11-3 and TRBJ2-2): EAGVVQSPRYKIIEKKQPVAFWCNPISGHNTLYWYLQNLGQGPELLIRYENEEAVDDSQLPKDRFSAERLKGVDSTLKIQPAELGDSAVYLCASNTGNTGELFFGEGSRLTVL.

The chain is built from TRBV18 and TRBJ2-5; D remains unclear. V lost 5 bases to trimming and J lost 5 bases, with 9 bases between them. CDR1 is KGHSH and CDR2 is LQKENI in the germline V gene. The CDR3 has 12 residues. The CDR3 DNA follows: TGTGCCAGCTCAGCGACACTGGAGACCCAGTACTTC. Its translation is CASSATLETQYF.